The 15 T cell receptor beta chains presented below share a single source sample, sequenced in a study of technical replicates of blood from a few donors. The method was immunoSEQ multiplex PCR; TCRdb's version includes in-frame clones alone and lacks a portion of them. The data show about 82,000 clones, approximately 96% seen once. Sequencing input: T cells isolated from PBMCs. Receptors were obtained from a human donor in good health.

V is TRBV30 and J is TRBJ2-2; D is unresolved. V was clipped by 2 bases and J by 8 bases, with 18 bases between them. CDR3 length equals 15 residues. CDR1 GTSNPN and CDR2 SVGIG come from the germline V gene (reference sequence). CDR3 protein: CAWSHPPSPLGELFF. Here the CDR3 DNA reads TGTGCCTGGAGTCACCCCCCCAGTCCTTTAGGGGAGCTGTTTTTT.

This clone was counted once. In DNA, the CDR3 is TGCGCCAGCAGTGTGGCGGGGGCCAAACAGCCCCAGCATTTT. Translated, it gives CASSVAGAKQPQHF. This rearrangement joins TRBV10-2 to TRBJ1-5, with D possibly matching TRBD1 (6 bases). V lost 4 bases, J lost 7 bases, and 14 bases lay in between. The CDR3 loop spans 14 amino acids. Germline CDR1 and CDR2: WSHSY and SAAADI.

The V gene is TRBV11-3, the J gene TRBJ2-1; TRBD2 agrees at 9 bases. Germline-derived CDR1 and CDR2 are SGHNT and YENEEA. V shed 5 bases and J 6 bases; nucleotides not matched to a gene: 5. This CDR3 comprises 14 residues. This chain's CDR3 is CASSGRGGFNEQFF. The CDR3 nucleotides read TGTGCCAGCAGCGGGCGGGGGGGATTCAATGAGCAGTTCTTC.

The chain has TRBV30 and TRBJ1-2; 8 bases match TRBD1. Germline V gene lookup returns CDR1 GTSNPN and CDR2 SVGIG (reference sequence). Losses at the gene ends were 4 bases for V and 7 bases for J; bases not matched to a gene: 11. The CDR3 is made up of 14 amino acids. The CDR3 sequence: CAWTQPGGSLGYTF. The CDR3 coding sequence is TGTGCCTGGACCCAACCAGGGGGCTCTCTTGGCTACACCTTC. Full variable domain (remainder filled in from reference TRBV30 and TRBJ1-2): SQTIHQWPATLVQPVGSPLSLECTVEGTSNPNLYWYRQAAGRGLQLLFYSVGIGQISSEVPQNLSASRPQDRQFILSSKKLLLSDSGFYLCAWTQPGGSLGYTFGSGTRLTVV.

Only one count was recorded for this clone. This chain connects TRBV30 to TRBJ1-2, with no clear D. This CDR3 is 11 amino acids long. Germline CDR1 and CDR2: GTSNPN and SVGIG (reference sequence). V lost 4 bases to trimming and J lost 8 bases, with 11 bases between them. Here the CDR3 reads CAWTVGGGYTF. CDR3 nucleotides: TGTGCCTGGACTGTTGGAGGGGGCTACACCTTC.

This chain joins TRBV7-9 and TRBJ1-1, with unresolved D. The V end was cut by 1 base, the J end by 5 bases, with 14 bases between. The CDR3 loop spans 15 amino acids. CDR1 SEHNR and CDR2 FQNEAQ come from the germline V gene (reference sequence). The CDR3 is CASSLGKGSGTEAFF. Written as DNA, the CDR3 is TGTGCCAGCAGCTTAGGAAAGGGATCGGGGACTGAAGCTTTCTTT.

The V call is TRBV19, the J call TRBJ2-2, with a tentative D call TRBD1 (5 bases). In germline, CDR1 is LNHDA, CDR2 SQIVND (reference sequence). With 7 bases removed from V and 4 bases from J, the gap between germline ends came to 13 bases. The CDR3 is made up of 14 amino acids. As DNA, the CDR3 is TGTGCCAGTATAGACAGTGGTGGCACCGGGGAGCTGTTTTTT. Translating it yields CASIDSGGTGELFF. Full variable domain (remainder filled in from reference TRBV19 and TRBJ2-2): DGGITQSPKYLFRKEGQNVTLSCEQNLNHDAMYWYRQDPGQGLRLIYYSQIVNDFQKGDIAEGYSVSREKKESFPLTVTSAQKNPTAFYLCASIDSGGTGELFFGEGSRLTVL.

The chain recombines TRBV11-3 with TRBJ1-4; no reliable D call. The CDR3 spans 15 residues. CDR1 and CDR2 from the germline V gene are SGHNT and YENEEA. Deletions cut 0 bases from V and 8 bases from J, with 13 bases between. For the CDR3, the DNA is TGTGCCAGCAGCTTAGAAATGGGCCCATGGGAAAAACTGTTTTTT. Protein sequence: CASSLEMGPWEKLFF. Looking up the rest from reference TRBV11-3 and TRBJ1-4 gives the full variable domain: EAGVVQSPRYKIIEKKQPVAFWCNPISGHNTLYWYLQNLGQGPELLIRYENEEAVDDSQLPKDRFSAERLKGVDSTLKIQPAELGDSAVYLCASSLEMGPWEKLFFGSGTQLSVL.

The V gene is TRBV4-1, the J gene TRBJ2-3, with D possibly TRBD2 on 7 matching bases. V lost 3 bases and J lost 5, with 24 bases in between. Germline CDR1 MGHRA, CDR2 YSYEKL. The CDR3 sequence is 18 residues long. CDR3 amino acids: CASSHLPVVRETGDTQYF. The CDR3 region has the DNA TGCGCCAGCAGCCACCTCCCCGTGGTGCGGGAGACAGGAGATACGCAGTATTTT.

The genes are TRBV2 and TRBJ1-1, with 7 bases that match TRBD1. Germline loops: CDR1 SNHLY, CDR2 FYNNEI. V dropped 6 bases and J dropped 0; count of bases not matched to a gene: 7. The CDR3 loop spans 15 amino acids. The CDR3 DNA sequence: TGTGCCAGCAGAGCCGCGGGACAGCTGAACACTGAAGCTTTCTTT. This translates into CASRAAGQLNTEAFF.

Only one count was recorded for this clone. CDR3 sequence (DNA): TGTGCCAGCAGCGGGTGGAGTTCCTACGAGCAGTACTTC. This sequence encodes CASSGWSSYEQYF. The gene calls are TRBV7-9 and TRBJ2-7; D uncertain. This CDR3 spans 13 amino acids. The V gene's germline CDR1 is SEHNR and CDR2 FQNEAQ (reference sequence). V was clipped by 5 bases and J by 1 base, with 9 bases between them.

The genes are TRBV6-6 and TRBJ2-3, with a tentative D call TRBD2 (6 bases). CDR3 length: 16 residues. With 5 bases removed from V and 2 bases from J, the gap between germline ends came to 17 bases. The V gene's germline CDR1 is MNHNY and CDR2 SVGAGI (reference sequence). This CDR3 is CASSGQVAAFTDTQYF. The CDR3 nucleotides are TGTGCCAGCAGTGGCCAGGTAGCGGCATTCACAGATACGCAGTATTTT.

J is TRBJ2-7 and V is TRBV11-2, with a weak D call TRBD1 (5 bases). V dropped 4 bases and J dropped 2 bases, with 15 bases sitting between them. The CDR3 runs 15 residues. CDR1 and CDR2 (germline): SGHAT, FQNNGV. CDR3 in DNA: TGTGCCAGCAGCTCACAGGCCGCACAGACCTACGAGCAGTACTTC. Translation gives CASSSQAAQTYEQYF.

As regards this clone: One end of the junction varies from germline; a read error may be responsible. J is TRBJ1-5 and V is TRBV7-2, with D hard to call. Germline lookup yields CDR1 SGHTA and CDR2 FQGNSA. This CDR3 is built from 15 residues. CDR3 sequence reads: CASSSAQRGNQPQRF. The CDR3 DNA is TGTGCCAGCAGTTCCGCTCAACGGGGAAATCAGCCCCAGCGTTTT.

J is TRBJ2-5 and V is TRBV5-1; a weak D match, TRBD1 (5 bases). The germline V and J ends were trimmed by 0 bases and 7 bases, with 10 bases remaining between them. The germline V gene encodes CDR1 SGHRS and CDR2 YFSETQ. This CDR3 is built from 13 residues. This chain's CDR3 is CASSLVGAATQYF. The CDR3, as DNA: TGCGCCAGCAGCTTGGTAGGGGCCGCGACCCAGTACTTC.